The sequence of this T cell receptor (beta chain) was determined in a study of synovial regulatory T cells in juvenile arthritis. This clone is classed as medium-sized by frequency. The CDR3 spans 12 residues. DNA is not recorded here. Germline CDR1 reads SGHTA; CDR2 reads FQGNSA. Clones were read by immunoSEQ multiplex PCR, and TCRdb kept only the in-frame ones, dropping some. The clone table shows roughly 2,800 clones, with the ten largest holding around 11%. Synovial fluid was collected with matched peripheral blood from each patient with active arthritis. The sample comprised Treg cells from the synovium. This sequence originates from a donor aged 2-30 years with juvenile idiopathic arthritis. The chain combines TRBV7-2 with TRBJ2-5. CDR3 residues: CASSLEVGTQYF. Drawing the rest from reference TRBV7-2 and TRBJ2-5, the complete variable domain is GAGVSQSPSNKVTEKGKDVELRCDPISGHTALYWYRQSLGQGLEFLIYFQGNSAPDKSGLPSDRFSAERTGGSVSTLTIQRTQQEDSAVYLCASSLEVGTQYFGPGTRLLVL.